What follows describes a single T cell receptor (beta chain). As handled by the study authors: Amplification of reference gene primers provided the estimated nucleated cell counts. The repertoire was sequenced with immunoSEQ multiplex PCR; TCRdb's copy has only in-frame clones and lacks some. V, J and clone size reflect that table, while D and trimming were determined from the DNA. The data contain about half a million clones, roughly nine tenths of them singletons. Seattle participants joined during active infection and were tracked over time. These data are taken from a study of blood T cell repertoires in COVID-19. Whole-study context: Acute-phase and convalescent COVID-19 samples originated in the United States, Italy and Spain.

Germline V gene lookup returns CDR1 SGDLS and CDR2 YYNGEE. This CDR3 contains 17 residues. Trimming took 2 bases from V and 5 from J; bases not matched to a gene: 11. The chain has TRBV9 and TRBJ2-1; 9 nucleotides align to TRBD2. The TCR was taken from a man between 18 and 29 years old with COVID-19, enrolled during active disease. Sequencing was done on a sample of peripheral blood. CDR3 DNA: TGTGCCAGCAGCGTCAATCCTATAGCGGGAGTCAACAATGAGCAGTTCTTC. It encodes CASSVNPIAGVNNEQFF.